This TCR beta chain was identified during a study of blood T cell repertoires in COVID-19. On the study more broadly: Nucleic acid was either cDNA or gDNA, and it came from T cells, B-cell-depleted T cells, or PBMCs.

Deletions cut 8 bases from V and 8 bases from J, with 9 bases between. The CDR3 consists of 11 residues. From germline, CDR1 is SGHAT and CDR2 FQNNGV. Here immunoSEQ multiplex PCR was the method, and the copy in TCRdb shows in-frame clones only, minus some. The data show tens of thousands of clones, 86% seen once. This chain uses TRBV11-2 with TRBJ2-2; D ambiguous. This receptor was taken from a human donor in a cohort sampled during active COVID-19. The sample was peripheral blood. The CDR3 nucleotides are TGTGCCAGCGTCTGGGCTGGGGAGCTGTTTTTT. This codes for CASVWAGELFF.